This record looks at one T cell receptor (beta chain) sequence and its context. Its antigen is not identified. The entry originates in a study of blood T cells in healthy people across ages. Alongside a J-beta primer mix, a sample-barcoded 5' primer served in a second PCR lasting roughly 7 to 11 cycles. MiXCR, applied by TCRdb to the 5' RACE reads, yields one record per CDR3 protein. In the table there are some 780,000 distinct CDR3 sequences, around 50% of which are singletons. Study findings and constraints: Bulk PBMC profiling left naive and antigen-experienced comparisons inconclusive.

The TCR sequence derives from a man aged 35 to 55 in good health. The sample was blood.

The CDR3 here is CASSLEGRGTGELFF. CDR3 nucleotides: TGTGCCAGCAGCCTCGAAGGCAGGGGGACCGGGGAGCTGTTTTTT. The chain has TRBV3-1 and TRBJ2-2; 7 bases line up with TRBD1. Unmatched junction bases numbered 7, after V lost 4 bases and J lost 5 bases. This CDR3 comprises 15 residues. CDR1 and CDR2 from the germline V gene are LGHDT and YNNKEL (reference sequence).